The subject of this entry is one T cell receptor beta chain. Its antigen is currently unknown. Preparing the TCRbeta library involved the use of unique molecular identifiers. Each CDR3 protein is one row after TCRdb ran MiXCR on the PCR reads. The data contain 200,000 to 250,000 distinct CDR3 sequences, more than 20% of them singletons. These data are taken from a study of T-cell reconstitution after alpha-beta-depleted transplantation in children. General study points: Elevated TCRbeta diversity at day 60 was traced, in some patients, to surviving recipient T cells and thymic progenitors.

The sample consisted of PBMCs, mostly from graft donor cells, taken 360 days after TCRalphabeta/CD19-depleted stem cell transplant. The receptor's source is a female patient aged 2-9 years who had a stem cell transplant for congenital amegakaryocytic thrombocytopenia, so the T cells may come from the graft donor.

The CDR3 DNA follows: TGCGCCAGCAGCCTGACACCCTACGAGCAGTACTTC. Residues: CASSLTPYEQYF. This chain connects TRBV5-1 to TRBJ2-7; D not resolved. This CDR3 is 12 amino acids long. Trimming took off 4 bases at V and 2 bases at J, with 7 bases between the two ends. Germline V lookup: CDR1 SGHRS, CDR2 YFSETQ.